The 16 T cell receptor beta chains below were found in one sample sequenced in a study of blood T cell repertoires in COVID-19. Generated by immunoSEQ multiplex PCR, the TCRdb table keeps only in-frame clones and is missing some. The table shows roughly 6,100 clones, with approximately 78% occurring only once. Sequencing was done on a sample of peripheral blood. The receptor set was obtained from a human donor with active COVID-19. The donor label of this sample is uncertain.

J is TRBJ1-2 and V is TRBV6-2 or TRBV6-3; D remains ambiguous. The CDR3 covers 16 residues. Germline assignment: CDR1 MNHEY and CDR2 SVGEGT. Trimming stripped 2 bases from V and 1 base from J, with 14 bases between. In DNA form, the CDR3 reads TGTGCCAGCAGTTACGACCAATTACAGATTAACTATGGCTACACCTTC. Translating it yields CASSYDQLQINYGYTF.

CDR3 DNA: TGTGCCAGCAGACGGAGAGGGATTCCCAATCAGCCCCAGCATTTT. It specifies CASRRRGIPNQPQHF. J is TRBJ1-5 and V is TRBV6-5; no definite D call. Trimming removed 6 bases at V and 3 bases at J, with 15 bases between. The germline gives CDR1 MNHEY, CDR2 SVGAGI. The CDR3 extends over 15 amino acids.

The chain employs TRBV7-2 and TRBJ2-3, with D hard to call. Trimming took 5 bases from V and 0 from J, leaving 6 bases between them. CDR1 SGHTA and CDR2 FQGNSA come from the germline V gene. The CDR3 covers 13 residues. CDR3 residues: CASSGLSTDTQYF. The DNA of the CDR3 is TGTGCCAGCAGCGGGCTGAGCACAGATACGCAGTATTTT.

The V and J genes are TRBV7-2 and TRBJ2-4; TRBD1 aligns across 8 bases. The germline V gene encodes CDR1 SGHTA and CDR2 FQGNSA. This CDR3 has 12 residues. V shed 5 bases and J 9 bases; nucleotides not matched to a gene: 3. The CDR3 nucleotides are TGTGCCAGCAGCCCACAGGGGGGCATTCAGTACTTC. It is translated as CASSPQGGIQYF.

This clone was counted a few times. V usage is TRBV7-9 and J usage is TRBJ1-1, with D uncertain. Germline V gives CDR1 SEHNR, CDR2 FQNEAQ (reference sequence). This CDR3 has 15 amino acids. Trimming pared 0 bases from V and 4 bases from J, leaving 12 bases between. The DNA of the CDR3 is TGTGCCAGCAGCTTAGCGTCGGGAGGCTCCACTGAAGCTTTCTTT. It codes for CASSLASGGSTEAFF.

The chain recombines TRBV6-1 with TRBJ2-3, with D perhaps matching TRBD1 (6 bases). Trimming stripped 0 bases from V and 1 base from J, with 8 bases between. The CDR3 sequence is 15 residues long. CDR1 is MNHNS and CDR2 is SASEGT in the germline V gene. The CDR3 coding sequence is TGTGCCAGCAGTGAAGCGGCAGGGGGCACAGATACGCAGTATTTT. As protein: CASSEAAGGTDTQYF.

This clone was detected once. The V gene is TRBV9, the J gene TRBJ2-3, with D possibly being TRBD2 (6 bases). The CDR3 contains 16 residues. V lost 4 bases to trimming and J lost 2 bases, with 17 bases between them. Germline CDR1 and CDR2: SGDLS and YYNGEE. The CDR3 protein is CASSPEGLLSTDTQYF. The CDR3 DNA is TGTGCCAGCAGCCCGGAGGGACTCCTATCCACAGATACGCAGTATTTT. The full variable domain, rest sourced from reference TRBV9 and TRBJ2-3, is DSGVTQTPKHLITATGQRVTLRCSPRSGDLSVYWYQQSLDQGLQFLIQYYNGEERAKGNILERFSAQQFPDLHSELNLSSLELGDSALYFCASSPEGLLSTDTQYFGPGTRLTVL.

The chain is built from TRBV11-1 and TRBJ1-1; tentatively, D is TRBD1 (5 bases). V was trimmed by 3 bases and J by 4 bases, leaving 9 bases between them. Per the germline V gene, CDR1 is SGHAT and CDR2 is FQDESV (reference sequence). This CDR3 comprises 13 residues. DNA of the CDR3: TGTGCCAGCAGCTTCCAGGGTCCCACTGAAGCTTTCTTT. Its protein product is CASSFQGPTEAFF.

V is TRBV9 and J is TRBJ2-3; 12 bases are shared with TRBD2. The ends lost 4 bases at V and 3 bases at J; junction bases unmatched: 3. CDR3 length: 15 amino acids. CDR1 and CDR2 (germline): SGDLS, YYNGEE. CDR3 sequence (DNA): TGTGCCAGCAGCCCGCTAGCGGGAGGGACAGATACGCAGTATTTT. It codes for CASSPLAGGTDTQYF. Drawing the rest from reference TRBV9 and TRBJ2-3, the complete variable domain is DSGVTQTPKHLITATGQRVTLRCSPRSGDLSVYWYQQSLDQGLQFLIQYYNGEERAKGNILERFSAQQFPDLHSELNLSSLELGDSALYFCASSPLAGGTDTQYFGPGTRLTVL.

This chain links TRBV6-4 with TRBJ2-3; a possible D gene is TRBD2 (5 bases). Per the germline V gene, CDR1 is MRHNA and CDR2 is SNTAGT. CDR3 length equals 15 residues. V lost 3 bases and J 0 bases, leaving 10 bases between the germline ends. CDR3 nucleotide sequence: TGTGCCAGCAGTGAGGAAGCGGCTAGCACAGATACGCAGTATTTT. As protein: CASSEEAASTDTQYF.

The chain employs TRBV6-5 and TRBJ2-2, with D uncertain. The ends were cut back, 7 bases at V and 7 bases at J, with 13 bases in the middle. Per germline, CDR1 MNHEY and CDR2 SVGAGI. The CDR3 is made up of 13 amino acids. As DNA, the CDR3 is TGTGCCAGCACCACCTCTAGTATCGGGGAGCTGTTTTTT. Its translation is CASTTSSIGELFF.

J is TRBJ2-1 and V is TRBV27; tentatively, D is TRBD2 (7 bases). The CDR3 length is 18 residues. The V and J ends lost 3 bases and 4 bases respectively, with 22 bases between them. Germline loops: CDR1 MNHEY, CDR2 SMNVEV (reference sequence). The CDR3: CASSLGGRGIVGYNEQFF. Written as DNA, the CDR3 is TGTGCCAGCAGTTTGGGTGGGAGGGGGATAGTAGGTTACAATGAGCAGTTCTTC.

The chain uses TRBV2 and TRBJ2-1, with D hard to call. Trimming removed 6 bases at V and 7 bases at J, with 4 bases between. Germline-derived CDR1 and CDR2 are SNHLY and FYNNEI. There are 10 residues in the CDR3. The CDR3 spells CASRRNEQFF. The DNA for the CDR3 is TGTGCCAGCAGGAGGAATGAGCAGTTCTTC.

CDR3 bases: TGTGCCAGCAGCTTAGATCTGATTTGGACAGGACATTACGAGCAGTACGTC. Protein product: CASSLDLIWTGHYEQYV. The chain carries TRBV7-2 and TRBJ2-7; 7 bases match TRBD1. The length of the CDR3 is 17 residues. Per germline, CDR1 SGHTA and CDR2 FQGNSA. V lost 1 base, J lost 4 bases, and 13 bases stayed unmatched.

This clone was picked up one time. The chain has TRBV19 and TRBJ2-6; TRBD1 agrees at 12 bases. From germline, CDR1 is LNHDA and CDR2 SQIVND (reference sequence). Trimming removed 4 bases from V and 4 bases from J; junction bases left unmatched: 5. The CDR3 sequence is 17 residues long. CDR3 in DNA: TGTGCCAGTAGTAAGGGACAGGGGGCGATCGGGGCCAACGTCCTGACTTTC. Its translation: CASSKGQGAIGANVLTF.

The V and J genes are TRBV21-1 and TRBJ2-7; the table calls TRBD1, which could not be checked here. TRBV21-1 represents a pseudogene. The CDR3 extends over 21 amino acids. The CDR3 coding sequence is TGTGCCAGCAGCAAATTGGCAACATTTATCCCGACAGTGAGGAGCTCCTACGAGCAGTACGTC. Encoded protein: CASSKLATFIPTVRSSYEQYV.